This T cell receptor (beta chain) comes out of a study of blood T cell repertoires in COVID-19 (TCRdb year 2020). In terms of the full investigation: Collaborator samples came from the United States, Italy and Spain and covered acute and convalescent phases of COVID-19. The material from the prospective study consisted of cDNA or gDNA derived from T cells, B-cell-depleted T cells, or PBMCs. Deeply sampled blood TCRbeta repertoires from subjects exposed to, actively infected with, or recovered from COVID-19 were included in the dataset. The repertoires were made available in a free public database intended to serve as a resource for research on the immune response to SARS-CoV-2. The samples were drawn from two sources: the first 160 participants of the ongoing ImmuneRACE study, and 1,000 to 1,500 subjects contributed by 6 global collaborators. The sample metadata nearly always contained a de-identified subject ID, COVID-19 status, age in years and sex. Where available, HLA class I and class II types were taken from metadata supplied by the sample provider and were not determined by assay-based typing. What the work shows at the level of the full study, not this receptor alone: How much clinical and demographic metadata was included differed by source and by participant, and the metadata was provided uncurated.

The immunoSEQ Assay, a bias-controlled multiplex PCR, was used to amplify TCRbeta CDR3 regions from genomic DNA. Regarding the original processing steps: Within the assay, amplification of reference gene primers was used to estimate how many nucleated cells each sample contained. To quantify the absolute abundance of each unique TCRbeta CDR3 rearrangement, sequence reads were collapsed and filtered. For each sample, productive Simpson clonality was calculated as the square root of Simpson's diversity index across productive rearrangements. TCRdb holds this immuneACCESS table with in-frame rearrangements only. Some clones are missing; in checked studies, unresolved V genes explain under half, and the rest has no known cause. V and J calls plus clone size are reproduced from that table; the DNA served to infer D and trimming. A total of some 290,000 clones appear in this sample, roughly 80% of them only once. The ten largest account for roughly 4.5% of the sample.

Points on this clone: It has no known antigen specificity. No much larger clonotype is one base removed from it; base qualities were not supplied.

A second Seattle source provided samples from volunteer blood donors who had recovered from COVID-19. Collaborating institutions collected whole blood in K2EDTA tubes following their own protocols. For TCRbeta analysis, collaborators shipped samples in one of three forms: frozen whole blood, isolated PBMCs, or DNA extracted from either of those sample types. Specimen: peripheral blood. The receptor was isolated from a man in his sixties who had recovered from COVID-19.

The CDR3 reads CAWSGRTGMGSPLHF. Read as DNA, the sequence is TGTGCCTGGAGTGGAAGGACAGGGATGGGATCACCCCTCCACTTT. Recombination joined TRBV30 with TRBJ1-6; TRBD1 aligns with 8 central bases. Reading from cysteine to phenylalanine, the CDR3 counts 15 amino acids. CDR3 DNA is the only sequence kept; it has 45 bases, read in frame from the first base. At the junction V is shortened by 1 base and J by 10 bases; bases outside the gene matches: 9. From a lookup of the germline V gene (reference sequence), CDR1 and CDR2 are GTSNPN and SVGIG.